This T cell receptor beta chain originates from a study of shared clonotypes between healthy human individuals. Of note for this clone: Antigen specificity is unknown.

Tens of thousands of T cell genomes, or about 0.2 ug DNA, went into the sorted-subset replicate PCRs. Sequencing was performed with immunoSEQ multiplex PCR; in TCRdb, only in-frame clones are kept and a portion is missing. The sample consists of about 2.3 million clones, roughly 90% of them appearing once. The germline V gene has CDR1 LGHNA and CDR2 YSLEER. The CDR3 sequence is 13 residues long. The V gene lost 0 bases and the J gene lost 7 bases, with 6 bases spanning the gap. Study-level points and caveats: The sharing of approximately 4.6% of naive CD4 clonotypes was seen across several donors.

The investigators split CD4+ cells into a CD45RA+ naive subset and a CD45RA-negative memory subset. The rearrangement joins TRBV4-3 to TRBJ2-2; D uncertain. The source material was naive CD4+ T cells from PBMCs. As to subset: CD45RA+ positively selected. This TCR was sampled from a young man in good health. Some clones in this sample may be carry-over from other donors' samples. The CDR3 sequence is CASSQEVGGELFF. As DNA, the CDR3 is TGCGCCAGCAGCCAAGAGGTTGGCGGGGAGCTGTTTTTT.